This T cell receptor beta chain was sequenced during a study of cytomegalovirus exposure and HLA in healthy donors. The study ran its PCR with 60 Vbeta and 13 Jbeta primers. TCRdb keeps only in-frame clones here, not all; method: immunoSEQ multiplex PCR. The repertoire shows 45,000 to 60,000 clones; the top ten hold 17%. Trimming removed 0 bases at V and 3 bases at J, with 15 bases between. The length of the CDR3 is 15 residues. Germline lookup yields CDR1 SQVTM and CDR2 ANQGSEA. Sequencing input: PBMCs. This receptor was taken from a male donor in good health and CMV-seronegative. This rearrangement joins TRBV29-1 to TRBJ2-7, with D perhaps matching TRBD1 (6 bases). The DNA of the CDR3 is TGCAGCGTTGAAGACGCACTACAGGGAAACTACGAGCAGTACTTC. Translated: CSVEDALQGNYEQYF.